A selection of T cell receptor beta chains follows, all from one sample in a study of T cell repertoires in cytomegalovirus infection. TCRdb re-analysed the reads in MiXCR, keeping a single row per CDR3 protein. This sample has 20,000 to 25,000 distinct CDR3 sequences, with about 39% found just once. Antigens of these TCRs are unknown. This specimen was CD8+ T cells from cultured PBMCs, taken from culture after CMV antigen stimulation. Receptor source: a human donor in good health (CMV status not recorded). Some clones in this sample may be carry-over from other donors' samples. The CDR3 runs from the conserved cysteine through the conserved F or W. D genes are given only for firm matches. Clone size appears in some rows only: once, few, many, or a class for an expanded clone.

>TRBJ2-3|NA|TRBV11-2|NA
TGTGCCAGCAGCTTGACTAACACAGATACGCAGTATTTT
CASSLTNTDTQYF
>TRBJ1-3|few|TRBV9|NA
TGTGCCAGCAGCGTTACCCTAAGCTCTGGAAACACCATATATTTT
CASSVTLSSGNTIYF
>TRBJ1-6|few|TRBV7-6|TRBD1
TGTGCCAGCAGCTTAACCCGGACAGGGGACTATAATTCACCCCTCCACTTT
CASSLTRTGDYNSPLHF
>TRBJ1-2|NA|TRBV2|NA
TGTGCCAGCAGTGATGAGACAGGTTATGGCTACACCTTC
CASSDETGYGYTF
>TRBJ1-3|few|TRBV30|NA
TGTGCCTGGAGTGTAGATGGATTCTCTGGAAACACCATATATTTT
CAWSVDGFSGNTIYF
>TRBJ2-3|NA|TRBV6-8|NA
TGTGTCAGACTGACCCACACAGATACGCAGTATTTT
CVRLTHTDTQYF
>TRBJ1-3|few|TRBV27|NA
TGTGCCAGCAGTCTACAGAGCTCTGGAAACACCATATATTTT
CASSLQSSGNTIYF
>TRBJ2-6|few|TRBV7-9|TRBD1
TGTGCCAGCAGCTCGCCGGGACAGGGTGCGGGGGCCAACGTCCTGACTTTC
CASSSPGQGAGANVLTF
>TRBJ2-3|many|TRBV11-2|NA
TGTGCCAGCACCTTATCAGATACGCAGTATTTT
CASTLSDTQYF
>TRBJ2-1|few|TRBV7-9|NA
TGTGCCAGCAGCTCGGGACACGCTCTGAACTACAATGAGCAGTTCTTC
CASSSGHALNYNEQFF
>TRBJ2-6|NA|TRBV9|NA
TGTGCCAGCACCAATAACAAGGGACTGACGAACTCTGGGGCCAACGTCCTGACTTTC
CASTNNKGLTNSGANVLTF
>TRBJ2-1|few|TRBV12-3/TRBV12-4|NA
TGTGCCAGCAGTATCTGGAATTCTCCCCCCGACAATGAGCAGTTCTTC
CASSIWNSPPDNEQFF
>TRBJ1-2|NA|TRBV6-2/TRBV6-3|TRBD1
TGTGCCAGCAGTTATCTACAGGGGTCGGATGGCTACACCTTC
CASSYLQGSDGYTF
>TRBJ1-4|many|TRBV7-9|TRBD1
TGTGCCAGCAGCTGGACAGGGGCTAATGAAAAACTGTTTTTT
CASSWTGANEKLFF
>TRBJ2-5|NA|TRBV12-3/TRBV12-4|TRBD1
TGTGCCAGCAGCTCAGGGGGAAGGATCCAAGAGACCCAGTACTTC
CASSSGGRIQETQYF
>TRBJ2-2|NA|TRBV7-9|TRBD1
TGTGCCGCGGGACAGGGTACCGGGGAGCTGTTTTTT
CAAGQGTGELFF
>TRBJ1-6|few|TRBV7-2|NA
TGTGCCAGCAGCTTAGGCCAGGGACACTCACCCCTCCACTTT
CASSLGQGHSPLHF
>TRBJ1-1|NA|TRBV20-1|NA
TGCAGTGCTAGAGATTACACAGGCAGCCTGAACACTGAAGCTTTCTTT
CSARDYTGSLNTEAFF
>TRBJ2-3|few|TRBV6-2/TRBV6-3|NA
TGTGCCAGCAGTAAACGGCTAAACCTTAGGGATACGCAGTATTTT
CASSKRLNLRDTQYF
>TRBJ2-5|NA|TRBV7-6|TRBD2
TGTGCCAGCAGCTCTAGCGGGGGGACGCAAGAGACCCAGTACTTC
CASSSSGGTQETQYF
>TRBJ1-2|few|TRBV7-8|NA
TGTGCCAGCAGCTTAGGAGCTACTGGCTACACCTTC
CASSLGATGYTF
>TRBJ1-2|many|TRBV28|TRBD1
TGTGCCAGCAGTATGGACAGGGCCTCCCAGGGCTACACCTTC
CASSMDRASQGYTF
>TRBJ1-1|NA|TRBV11-3|NA
TGTGCCAGCAGCCCTAGCTCGGGAGGTGAAGCTTTCTTT
CASSPSSGGEAFF
>TRBJ2-5|few|TRBV15|TRBD2
TGTGCCACCAGCAGAGCTAGCGGGGGTACTCCTCAGGAGACCCAGTACTTC
CATSRASGGTPQETQYF
>TRBJ1-1|few|TRBV12-3/TRBV12-4|NA
TGTGCCAGCAGTTTTCGAGACAGCGAAGCTTTCTTT
CASSFRDSEAFF
>TRBJ2-7|NA|TRBV28|TRBD1
TGTGCCAGCACCCAGACAGGGAGCTCCTACGAGCAGTACTTC
CASTQTGSSYEQYF
>TRBJ1-1|NA|TRBV7-2|NA
TGTGCCAGCAGCCAAGCGGGGGGGAACACTGAAGCTTTCTTT
CASSQAGGNTEAFF
>TRBJ2-7|NA|TRBV5-3|TRBD1
TGTGCCAGCAGCTTCATGGGACAGGGACTCGACGAGCAGTACTTC
CASSFMGQGLDEQYF
>TRBJ2-3|NA|TRBV11-3|NA
TGTGCCAGCAGCTTACACCCAGATACGCAGTATTTT
CASSLHPDTQYF
>TRBJ1-2|few|TRBV7-8|NA
TGTGCCAGCAGCCCTCCGGACAGAATCTATGGCTACACCTTC
CASSPPDRIYGYTF
>TRBJ1-4|few|TRBV7-2|NA
TGTGCCAGCAGCCGTAACAGGGCCAATGAAAAACTGTTTTTT
CASSRNRANEKLFF
>TRBJ1-1|NA|TRBV6-1|NA
TGTGCCAGCGGTGAACGGGGGCTGGAGACTGAAGCTTTCTTT
CASGERGLETEAFF
>TRBJ2-5|NA|TRBV7-8|NA
TGTGCCAGCAGCTTAGGCAGGGGAGAGACCCAGTACTTC
CASSLGRGETQYF
>TRBJ2-1|NA|TRBV7-6|TRBD2
TGTGCCAGCAGCTCCCTTATAGCGGGGGGGTACAATGAGCAGTTCTTC
CASSSLIAGGYNEQFF
>TRBJ2-3|NA|TRBV7-9|NA
TGTGCCAGCAGCTGGACAGATACGCAGTATTTT
CASSWTDTQYF
>TRBJ2-1|NA|TRBV9|TRBD1
TGTGCCAGCAGCATGGGACAGGGAAAGGAGCAGTTCTTC
CASSMGQGKEQFF
>TRBJ2-5|few|TRBV9|TRBD1
TGTGCCAGCAGCGCCCGACAGGGGAACCAAGAGACCCAGTACTTC
CASSARQGNQETQYF
>TRBJ1-1|few|TRBV12-5|NA
TGTGCTAGTGCCTTGAACACTGAAGCTTTCTTT
CASALNTEAFF
>TRBJ2-3|few|TRBV7-2|TRBD1
TGTGCCAGCAGCTTAGGACAGGGGTCCACAGATACGCAGTATTTT
CASSLGQGSTDTQYF
>TRBJ2-3|NA|TRBV5-8|NA
TGTGCCAGCAGCTTGTTCGGGAGCAAGCAGTATTTT
CASSLFGSKQYF
>TRBJ2-7|NA|TRBV12-3/TRBV12-4|TRBD2
TGTGCCAGCAGCCCTGCCCTAGCGGGGGAGCAGTACTTC
CASSPALAGEQYF
>TRBJ2-1|NA|TRBV2|TRBD2
TGTGCCAGCCTAGAGCGCCGAGCGGGGAATGAGCAGTTCTTC
CASLERRAGNEQFF
>TRBJ2-1|NA|TRBV4-3|TRBD2
TGCGCCAGCAGCCAAGAGTTAGCGGGATTAGGCTACAATGAGCAGTTCTTC
CASSQELAGLGYNEQFF
>TRBJ2-1|few|TRBV12-3/TRBV12-4|TRBD2
TGTGCCAGCAGTTTATTGACTAGCGTTTACAATGAGCAGTTCTTC
CASSLLTSVYNEQFF
>TRBJ1-5|many|TRBV7-8|TRBD1
TGTGCCAGCAGCACCGGACAGGTTCAGCCCCAGCATTTT
CASSTGQVQPQHF
>TRBJ2-1|few|TRBV7-2|TRBD2
TGTGCCAGCAGCCCGGCTAGCGGGAGTTGGAATGAGCAGTTCTTC
CASSPASGSWNEQFF
>TRBJ1-5|NA|TRBV20-1|NA
TGCAGTGCAACTAACCTCGGGGCTAGCAATCAGCCCCAGCATTTT
CSATNLGASNQPQHF
>TRBJ2-3|few|TRBV11-2|TRBD1
TGTGCCAGCAGCACCCTGACAGGGGGGGTCACAGATACGCAGTATTTT
CASSTLTGGVTDTQYF
>TRBJ1-2|many|TRBV28|NA
TGTGCCAGCACGGAGAGCCCATCTAACTATGGCTACACCTTC
CASTESPSNYGYTF
>TRBJ2-5|NA|TRBV7-2|TRBD2
TGTGCCAGCAGCCCGGGGACTAGCGGGATTGGGGAGGAGACCCAGTACTTC
CASSPGTSGIGEETQYF
>TRBJ2-3|few|TRBV12-3/TRBV12-4|TRBD2
TGTGCCAGCAGCGCCGGGACTAGCGGGGCAAATACGCAGTATTTT
CASSAGTSGANTQYF
>TRBJ2-1|few|TRBV25-1|TRBD2
TGTGCCAGCAGTGAATTGCTAGCGGGGGTGTACAATGAGCAGTTCTTC
CASSELLAGVYNEQFF
>TRBJ2-4|NA|TRBV6-5|TRBD2
TGTGCCAGCAGACCGACTAGCGGGGGCCTCAAAAACATTCAGTACTTC
CASRPTSGGLKNIQYF
>TRBJ2-5|NA|TRBV4-3|NA
TGCGCCAGCAGCCAGATCCAGGCCCAGACCCAGTACTTC
CASSQIQAQTQYF
>TRBJ1-1|few|TRBV7-9|NA
TGTGCCAGCAGTCGCGAGGTAAACACTGAAGCTTTCTTT
CASSREVNTEAFF
>TRBJ2-1|NA|TRBV6-5|TRBD2
TGTGCCAGCACCATAAGCGGGGGGGGTTACAATGAGCAGTTCTTC
CASTISGGGYNEQFF
>TRBJ2-6|NA|TRBV20-1|TRBD1
TGCAGTGCTACCGGACAAAACGACGGGACAGGGGTTGTGTCTGGGGCCAACGTCCTGACTTTC
CSATGQNDGTGVVSGANVLTF
>TRBJ1-1|NA|TRBV6-2/TRBV6-3|NA
TGTGCCAGCAGTACCCCTAAAGCGGGGATGAACACTGAAGCTTTCTTT
CASSTPKAGMNTEAFF
>TRBJ1-5|many|TRBV6-2/TRBV6-3|NA
TGTGCCAGCAGTTACCGTCCGTTGACCGATCAGCCCCAGCATTTT
CASSYRPLTDQPQHF
>TRBJ1-1|few|TRBV7-2|NA
TGTGCCAGCAGCCAAGACAGGACTAACACTGAAGCTTTCTTT
CASSQDRTNTEAFF